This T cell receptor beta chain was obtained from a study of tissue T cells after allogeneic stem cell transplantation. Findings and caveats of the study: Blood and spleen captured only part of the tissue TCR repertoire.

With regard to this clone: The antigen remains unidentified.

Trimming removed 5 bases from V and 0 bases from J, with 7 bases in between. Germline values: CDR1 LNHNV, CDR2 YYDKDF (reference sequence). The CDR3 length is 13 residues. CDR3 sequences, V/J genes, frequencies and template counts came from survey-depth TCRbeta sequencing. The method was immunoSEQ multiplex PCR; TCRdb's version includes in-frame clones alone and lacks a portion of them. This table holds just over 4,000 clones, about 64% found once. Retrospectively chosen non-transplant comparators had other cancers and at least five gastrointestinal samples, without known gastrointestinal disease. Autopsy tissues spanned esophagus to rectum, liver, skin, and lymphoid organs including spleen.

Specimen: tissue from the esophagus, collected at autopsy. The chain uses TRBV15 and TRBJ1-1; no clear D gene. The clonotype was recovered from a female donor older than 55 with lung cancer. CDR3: CATSFSLNTEAFF. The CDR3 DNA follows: TGTGCCACCAGCTTTAGCTTGAACACTGAAGCTTTCTTT.